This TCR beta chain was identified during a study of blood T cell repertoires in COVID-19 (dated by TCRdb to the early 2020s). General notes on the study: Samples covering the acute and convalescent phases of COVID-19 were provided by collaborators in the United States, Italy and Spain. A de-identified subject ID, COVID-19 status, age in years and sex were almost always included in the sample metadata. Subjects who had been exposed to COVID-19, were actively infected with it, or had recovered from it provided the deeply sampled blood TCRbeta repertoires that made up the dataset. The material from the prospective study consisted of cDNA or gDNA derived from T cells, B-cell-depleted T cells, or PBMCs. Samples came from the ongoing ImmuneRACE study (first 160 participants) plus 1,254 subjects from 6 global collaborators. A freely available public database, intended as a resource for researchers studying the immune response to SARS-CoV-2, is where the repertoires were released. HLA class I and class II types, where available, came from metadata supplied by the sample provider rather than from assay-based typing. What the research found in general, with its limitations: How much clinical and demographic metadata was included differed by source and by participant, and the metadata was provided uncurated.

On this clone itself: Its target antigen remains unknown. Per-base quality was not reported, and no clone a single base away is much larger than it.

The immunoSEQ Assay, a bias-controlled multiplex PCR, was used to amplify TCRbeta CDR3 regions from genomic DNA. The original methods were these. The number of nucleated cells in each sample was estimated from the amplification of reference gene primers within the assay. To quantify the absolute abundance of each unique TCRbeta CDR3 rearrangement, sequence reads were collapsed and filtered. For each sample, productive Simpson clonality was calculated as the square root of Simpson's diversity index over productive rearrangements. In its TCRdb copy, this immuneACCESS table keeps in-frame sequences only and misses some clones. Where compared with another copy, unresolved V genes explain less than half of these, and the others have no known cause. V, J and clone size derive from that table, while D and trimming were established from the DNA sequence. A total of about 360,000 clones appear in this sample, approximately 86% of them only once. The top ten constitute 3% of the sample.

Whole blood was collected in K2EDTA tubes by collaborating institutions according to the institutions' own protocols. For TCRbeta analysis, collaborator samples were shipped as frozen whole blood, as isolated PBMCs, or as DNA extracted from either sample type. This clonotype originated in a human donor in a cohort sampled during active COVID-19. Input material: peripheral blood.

The DNA is as follows: TGCAGCGTTTATCGACGGGAGTCAGATACGCAGTATTTT. It specifies CSVYRRESDTQYF. This chain joins TRBV29-1 to TRBJ2-3; TRBD2 could be the D gene, as 6 bases match. Trimming takes 5 bases from V and 4 bases from J, and the germline ends sit 13 bases apart. Spanning cysteine to phenylalanine, the CDR3 consists of 13 amino acids. Only the CDR3 DNA stays, 39 bases, in frame from base 1. Based on the germline V gene, the CDR1 and CDR2 sequences are SQVTM and ANQGSEA.